Listed here are 14 T cell receptor beta chains from one sample, sequenced in a study of T-cell memory formation after mild COVID-19. Using its own MiXCR run on the 5' RACE reads, TCRdb lists one record per CDR3 protein. This table has some 320,000 distinct CDR3 sequences, around a sixth appearing once. Sequenced material: PBMCs or a T cell subset sorted from them (not recorded which). These receptors all stem from a young man who had mild COVID-19 (a few samples of this study predate the infection). Cell type and time point are not known.

The gene calls are TRBV7-8 and TRBJ1-2; 9 bases agree with TRBD1. The junction had 9 bases not matched to a gene; V was cut back by 3 bases and J by 4 bases. Germline V gene sequence: CDR1 SGHVS, CDR2 FQNEAQ. This CDR3 has 16 amino acids. The CDR3 is CASSLRGTGFVYGYTF. The CDR3 region has the DNA TGTGCCAGCAGCTTGAGGGGGACAGGGTTTGTCTATGGCTACACCTTC.

V gene TRBV7-3 combines with J gene TRBJ2-3, with TRBD1 matching over 10 bases. Germline assignment: CDR1 SGHTA and CDR2 FQGTGA. V lost 3 bases, J lost 2 bases, and 5 bases stayed unmatched. This CDR3 has 16 residues. The CDR3 sequence: CASSLGQGSYTDTQYF. The CDR3 DNA reads TGTGCCAGCAGCTTGGGACAGGGGTCCTACACAGATACGCAGTATTTT.

This clonotype was seen repeatedly, ten times or more. This chain connects TRBV7-9 to TRBJ2-1, with no clear D. Germline assignment: CDR1 SEHNR and CDR2 FQNEAQ (reference sequence). The CDR3 length is 11 residues. Deletions cut 5 bases from V and 9 bases from J, with 8 bases between. The CDR3 is CASSPLREQFF. As DNA, the CDR3 is TGTGCCAGCAGCCCTCTTCGTGAGCAGTTCTTC.

This clonotype came up a few times. The chain recombines TRBV9 with TRBJ2-2; 7 bases align to TRBD2. V was pared by 0 bases and J by 4 bases, with 12 bases of the junction left unmatched. The CDR3 is 18 amino acids. Germline V gives CDR1 SGDLS, CDR2 YYNGEE. This chain's CDR3 is CASSVVGMGGAGTGELFF. In nucleotides, the CDR3 is TGTGCCAGCAGCGTAGTGGGTATGGGAGGGGCTGGCACCGGGGAGCTGTTTTTT.

V usage is TRBV6-2 or TRBV6-3 and J usage is TRBJ2-5; D may be TRBD1 or TRBD2 (5 bases each). The CDR3 is made up of 16 amino acids. The germline gives CDR1 MNHEY, CDR2 SVGEGT. V lost 5 bases and J 0 bases, leaving 16 bases between the germline ends. The CDR3 nucleotides are TGTGCCAGCAGTACCGGGACGGACCAGTACCAAGAGACCCAGTACTTC. Translating gives CASSTGTDQYQETQYF.

This clonotype was counted between two and nine times. The genes are TRBV4-3 and TRBJ2-7, with TRBD2 identical over 11 bases. The CDR3 covers 15 residues. CDR1 and CDR2 from the germline V gene are LGHNA and YSLEER. V shed 2 bases, J shed 2 bases, and the junction held 2 bases outside the gene matches. The CDR3: CASSQSTSGAYEQYF. As DNA, the CDR3 is TGCGCCAGCAGCCAATCGACTAGCGGGGCCTACGAGCAGTACTTC.

The chain couples TRBV7-2 to TRBJ2-3; D might be TRBD2 (6 bases). There are 15 residues in the CDR3. Germline CDR1 is SGHTA and CDR2 is FQGNSA. Trimming removed 5 bases from V and 0 bases from J, with 12 bases in between. The CDR3 sequence is CASSPLTRSTDTQYF. The DNA of the CDR3 is TGTGCCAGCAGCCCCCTGACTAGAAGCACAGATACGCAGTATTTT. The entire variable domain, with the rest obtained from reference TRBV7-2 and TRBJ2-3, is as follows: GAGVSQSPSNKVTEKGKDVELRCDPISGHTALYWYRQSLGQGLEFLIYFQGNSAPDKSGLPSDRFSAERTGGSVSTLTIQRTQQEDSAVYLCASSPLTRSTDTQYFGPGTRLTVL.

This clonotype was seen at least ten times. The chain recombines TRBV7-3 with TRBJ2-5; TRBD2 matches at 7 bases. CDR1 and CDR2 (germline): SGHTA, FQGTGA. The CDR3 covers 15 residues. With 4 bases clipped from V and 4 bases from J, the junction kept 9 bases outside the gene matches. CDR3 nucleotides: TGTGCCAGCAGCTCAAACACCGGGACTACAGAGACCCAGTACTTC. Protein sequence: CASSSNTGTTETQYF. Based on the CDR3 plus reference TRBV7-3 and TRBJ2-5, the full variable domain is GAGVSQTPSNKVTEKGKYVELRCDPISGHTALYWYRQSLGQGPEFLIYFQGTGAADDSGLPNDRFFAVRPEGSVSTLKIQRTERGDSAVYLCASSSNTGTTETQYFGPGTRLLVL.

The chain uses TRBV6-2 or TRBV6-3 and TRBJ1-1, with a weak D call TRBD1 (6 bases). The germline V gene has CDR1 MNHEY and CDR2 SVGEGT. The CDR3 spans 15 residues. The V end was cut by 6 bases, the J end by 6 bases, with 20 bases between. In nucleotides, the CDR3 is TGTGCCAGCAGACTCCGGGACATAACTGTGTCTGAAGCTTTCTTT. Protein: CASRLRDITVSEAFF.

This clonotype was observed a handful of times. V usage is TRBV4-2 and J usage is TRBJ2-3; 10 bases map to TRBD2. J lost 5 bases, V lost 4 bases, and 9 bases had no gene match. Germline V gene lookup returns CDR1 LGHNA and CDR2 YNFKEQ. This CDR3 spans 16 amino acids. CDR3 protein: CASSLGLAPAGDTQYF. CDR3 nucleotides: TGTGCCAGCAGCCTGGGACTAGCGCCGGCGGGAGATACGCAGTATTTT.

This chain uses TRBV11-2 with TRBJ1-2; D gene ambiguous. CDR1 is SGHAT and CDR2 is FQNNGV in the germline V gene. This CDR3 has 13 amino acids. V was shortened by 5 bases and J by 6 bases, with 13 bases between the two germline ends. CDR3 residues: CASSPGRGDGYTF. The DNA of the CDR3 is TGTGCCAGCAGCCCCGGGCGCGGAGATGGCTACACCTTC.

The rearrangement joins TRBV7-9 to TRBJ2-3; 10 nucleotides align to TRBD2. Germline CDR1 is SEHNR and CDR2 is FQNEAQ (reference sequence). This CDR3 is built from 16 residues. V dropped 4 bases and J dropped 4; count of bases not matched to a gene: 8. CDR3 residues: CASSSFRSGGADTQYF. The CDR3 region has the DNA TGTGCCAGCAGCTCCTTCCGCAGCGGGGGGGCAGATACGCAGTATTTT.

This clonotype was seen repeatedly, ten times or more. The V and J genes are TRBV19 and TRBJ1-1; tentatively, D is TRBD1 (6 bases). Germline V gene sequence: CDR1 LNHDA, CDR2 SQIVND (reference sequence). The CDR3 has 16 residues. Trimming left V 5 bases short and J 2 bases short, with 18 bases between. The CDR3: CASSDGGRTANTEAFF. DNA of the CDR3: TGTGCCAGTAGTGACGGCGGGAGGACAGCAAACACTGAAGCTTTCTTT.

The chain joins TRBV11-2 to TRBJ1-1; D possibly corresponds to TRBD1 (6 bases). Trimming left V 5 bases short and J 7 bases short, with 17 bases between. Germline-derived CDR1 and CDR2 are SGHAT and FQNNGV. This CDR3 has 14 amino acids. CDR3 sequence reads: CASSTYRERGEAFF. In DNA, the CDR3 is TGTGCCAGCAGCACCTACAGGGAGAGGGGTGAAGCTTTCTTT.